The next 24 T cell receptor beta chains were all read from a single sample in a study of blood T cell repertoires in COVID-19. Sequenced by immunoSEQ multiplex PCR; TCRdb stores in-frame clones only, minus some. This table has a few hundred thousand clones, 80% to 90% appearing once. The sample consisted of PBMCs or T cells enriched from blood (not recorded which). These receptors originate from a young man who had recovered from COVID-19.

This rearrangement joins TRBV7-2 to TRBJ1-4; maybe TRBD1 (6 bases). The CDR3 consists of 15 residues. Germline V gene lookup returns CDR1 SGHTA and CDR2 FQGNSA. V lost 0 bases and J lost 8, with 13 bases in between. The CDR3 reads CASSLAATGSEKLFF. In DNA form, the CDR3 reads TGTGCCAGCAGCTTAGCGGCCACAGGGAGCGAAAAACTGTTTTTT.

The rearrangement uses TRBV2 and TRBJ1-1, with a weak D call TRBD1 (6 bases). This CDR3 is 16 amino acids long. The ends were cut back, 2 bases at V and 0 bases at J, with 13 bases in the middle. Germline V gives CDR1 SNHLY, CDR2 FYNNEI. DNA of the CDR3: TGTGCCAGCAGTGAATGGGACAAGAGTTTGAACACTGAAGCTTTCTTT. This encodes CASSEWDKSLNTEAFF. Together with reference TRBV2 and TRBJ1-1, the CDR3 gives the full variable domain: EPEVTQTPSHQVTQMGQEVILRCVPISNHLYFYWYRQILGQKVEFLVSFYNNEISEKSEIFDDQFSVERPDGSNFTLKIRSTKLEDSAMYFCASSEWDKSLNTEAFFGQGTRLTVV.

This chain links TRBV4-3 with TRBJ1-1, with D hard to call. This CDR3 contains 15 residues. The V and J ends lost 1 base and 0 bases respectively, with 9 bases between them. Germline V gene sequence: CDR1 LGHNA, CDR2 YSLEER. Here the CDR3 DNA reads TGCGCCAGCAGCCAAGCCAACCTAATGAACACTGAAGCTTTCTTT. Amino acids: CASSQANLMNTEAFF.

This chain joins TRBV5-4 and TRBJ2-1; D may be TRBD1 (5 bases). The CDR3 totals 15 residues. CDR1 SGHNT and CDR2 YYREEE come from the germline V gene (reference sequence). V was trimmed by 4 bases and J by 4 bases, leaving 15 bases between them. The CDR3 bases are TGTGCCAGCAGCGCCAAGGACAAAACTTACAATGAGCAGTTCTTC. Its translation: CASSAKDKTYNEQFF.

This CDR3 reads CASSVTTGLSGNTIYF. The DNA for the CDR3 is TGCGCCAGCAGCGTAACGACGGGTCTCTCTGGAAACACCATATATTTT. The chain links TRBV4-3 to TRBJ1-3; no clear D. V lost 5 bases to trimming and J lost 0 bases, with 14 bases between them. CDR3 length: 16 residues. CDR1 is LGHNA, CDR2 YSLEER, per germline.

The chain recombines TRBV7-9 with TRBJ1-4; D remains ambiguous. The V gene lost 5 bases and the J gene lost 7 bases, with 14 bases spanning the gap. CDR1 is SEHNR and CDR2 is FQNEAQ in the germline V gene (reference sequence). The CDR3 runs 14 residues. This chain's CDR3 is CASSRERMGEKLFF. The CDR3 coding sequence is TGTGCCAGCAGCCGAGAGAGGATGGGTGAAAAACTGTTTTTT.

This rearrangement joins TRBV10-2 to TRBJ2-7, with 11 bases fitting TRBD2. In germline, CDR1 is WSHSY, CDR2 SAAADI. The CDR3 is made up of 16 amino acids. V trimming: 7 bases; J trimming: 6 bases; junction bases outside the gene matches: 14. DNA for the CDR3: TGCGCCAGCAATCTCGCCGTAGCGGGGGGGCATGGCGAGCAGTACTTC. It translates to CASNLAVAGGHGEQYF.

V usage is TRBV15 and J usage is TRBJ1-5; D remains ambiguous. This CDR3 contains 16 residues. Germline assignment: CDR1 LNHNV and CDR2 YYDKDF (reference sequence). V was cut by 0 bases and J by 0 bases, with 9 bases left in between. This chain's CDR3 is CATSRDREYSNQPQHF. In DNA form, the CDR3 reads TGTGCCACCAGCAGAGATCGGGAATATAGCAATCAGCCCCAGCATTTT. The entire variable domain, with the rest obtained from reference TRBV15 and TRBJ1-5, is as follows: DAMVIQNPRYQVTQFGKPVTLSCSQTLNHNVMYWYQQKSSQAPKLLFHYYDKDFNNEADTPDNFQSRRPNTSFCFLDIRSPGLGDTAMYLCATSRDREYSNQPQHFGDGTRLSIL.

The chain employs TRBV27 and TRBJ1-3; D is perhaps TRBD1 (6 bases). The germline gives CDR1 MNHEY, CDR2 SMNVEV (reference sequence). This CDR3 is built from 15 residues. V lost 8 bases and J lost 1, with 15 bases in between. The CDR3 region has the DNA TGTGCCAGCTATTCCACACAGGGATCTGGAAACACCATATATTTT. Its protein product is CASYSTQGSGNTIYF.

The V gene is TRBV7-2, the J gene TRBJ2-1; 15 bases agree with TRBD2. The CDR3 extends over 18 amino acids. CDR1 is SGHTA, CDR2 FQGNSA, per germline. Germline trimming cut 6 bases from V and 3 bases from J; bases unmatched to any gene: 9. This chain's CDR3 is CASSPGTSGGFFYNEQFF. The CDR3 DNA reads TGTGCCAGCAGTCCCGGGACTAGCGGGGGGTTCTTCTACAATGAGCAGTTCTTC.

The V call is TRBV4-2, the J call TRBJ2-1, with 11 positions matching TRBD2. The CDR3 extends over 15 amino acids. The ends lost 2 bases at V and 4 bases at J; junction bases unmatched: 1. Germline V lookup: CDR1 LGHNA, CDR2 YNFKEQ. The CDR3 reads CASSQSSGGYNEQFF. Written as DNA, the CDR3 is TGTGCCAGCAGCCAATCTAGCGGGGGGTACAATGAGCAGTTCTTC.

This rearrangement joins TRBV18 to TRBJ2-6; no definite D call. The CDR3 has 16 amino acids. Germline V CDR1 and CDR2: KGHSH, LQKENI. V lost 2 bases to trimming and J lost 0 bases, with 8 bases between them. CDR3 DNA: TGTGCCAGCTCACCATCGTCGAGCTCTGGGGCCAACGTCCTGACTTTC. Amino acids: CASSPSSSSGANVLTF.

CDR3 residues: CASSEARPPRGVNTEAFF. The CDR3 DNA reads TGTGCCAGCAGTGAAGCGCGGCCCCCGCGGGGGGTTAACACTGAAGCTTTCTTT. The rearrangement uses TRBV6-1 and TRBJ1-1; TRBD1 might be the D (5 bases). Germline CDR1 and CDR2: MNHNS and SASEGT. The ends were cut back, 0 bases at V and 2 bases at J, with 19 bases in the middle. The CDR3 contains 18 residues.

This clone appeared once. The chain couples TRBV7-9 to TRBJ1-5; possibly TRBD1 for D (5 bases). Looked up from germline, CDR1 is SEHNR and CDR2 is FQNEAQ (reference sequence). CDR3 length equals 14 residues. Trimming took 2 bases from V and 4 from J, leaving 9 bases between them. CDR3 sequence reads: CASSLRGRNQPQHF. Written as DNA, the CDR3 is TGTGCCAGCAGCTTACGGGGGAGGAATCAGCCCCAGCATTTT. Complete variable domain (other parts from reference TRBV7-9 and TRBJ1-5): DTGVSQNPRHKITKRGQNVTFRCDPISEHNRLYWYRQTLGQGPEFLTYFQNEAQLEKSRLLSDRFSAERPKGSFSTLEIQRTEQGDSAMYLCASSLRGRNQPQHFGDGTRLSIL.

V is TRBV5-1 and J is TRBJ2-1; perhaps TRBD2 as D (5 bases). The CDR3 is 17 amino acids. CDR1 is SGHRS and CDR2 is YFSETQ in the germline V gene. With 2 bases removed from V and 1 base from J, the gap between germline ends came to 16 bases. The CDR3 nucleotides are TGCGCCAGCAGCTTTCTCGGGGAAGTGGGGTCCTACAATGAGCAGTTCTTC. Amino acid sequence: CASSFLGEVGSYNEQFF. The full variable domain, completed using reference TRBV5-1 and TRBJ2-1, is KAGVTQTPRYLIKTRGQQVTLSCSPISGHRSVSWYQQTPGQGLQFLFEYFSETQRNKGNFPGRFSGRQFSNSRSEMNVSTLELGDSALYLCASSFLGEVGSYNEQFFGPGTRLTVL.

The rearrangement uses TRBV2 and TRBJ2-3; TRBD2 aligns across 7 bases. Trimming took 9 bases from V and 0 from J; bases not matched to a gene: 9. The CDR3 totals 15 residues. The germline V gene has CDR1 SNHLY and CDR2 FYNNEI. The chain's CDR3 is CASARGGISTDTQYF. For the CDR3, the DNA is TGTGCCAGTGCCCGCGGGGGAATTAGCACAGATACGCAGTATTTT.

This clone was detected once. The CDR3 DNA is TGTGCCAGCTCACCAGGACTAGTCGAGCAGTACTTC. Amino acid sequence: CASSPGLVEQYF. The chain links TRBV18 to TRBJ2-7; 7 nucleotides line up with TRBD2. The CDR3 is 12 amino acids. With V trimmed by 2 bases and J by 6 bases, 1 base remained unmatched. CDR1 and CDR2 from the germline V gene are KGHSH and LQKENI. The whole variable domain, filled in from reference TRBV18 and TRBJ2-7, reads NAGVMQNPRHLVRRRGQEARLRCSPMKGHSHVYWYRQLPEEGLKFMVYLQKENIIDESGMPKERFSAEFPKEGPSILRIQQVVRGDSAAYFCASSPGLVEQYFGPGTRLTVT.

This sequence joins TRBV15 and TRBJ1-6; D is unclear. The V end lost 4 bases, the J end lost 4 bases, and 5 bases lay between the germline ends. CDR3 size: 13 residues. CDR1 and CDR2 (germline): LNHNV, YYDKDF (reference sequence). The CDR3 nucleotides read TGTGCCACCAGCATCCAATATAATTCACCCCTCCACTTT. It translates to CATSIQYNSPLHF. The complete variable domain, with remaining parts taken from reference TRBV15 and TRBJ1-6, reads DAMVIQNPRYQVTQFGKPVTLSCSQTLNHNVMYWYQQKSSQAPKLLFHYYDKDFNNEADTPDNFQSRRPNTSFCFLDIRSPGLGDTAMYLCATSIQYNSPLHFGNGTRLTVT.

This rearrangement joins TRBV15 to TRBJ1-4; D possibly corresponds to TRBD1 (5 bases). Germline V CDR1 and CDR2: LNHNV, YYDKDF (reference sequence). The CDR3 contains 17 residues. Trimming cost V 1 base and J 2 bases, with 14 bases left between them. The CDR3, as DNA: TGTGCCACCAGCAGAGCCCCCCCAGGGTATACTAATGAAAAACTGTTTTTT. Translated, it gives CATSRAPPGYTNEKLFF. Together with reference TRBV15 and TRBJ1-4, the CDR3 gives the full variable domain: DAMVIQNPRYQVTQFGKPVTLSCSQTLNHNVMYWYQQKSSQAPKLLFHYYDKDFNNEADTPDNFQSRRPNTSFCFLDIRSPGLGDTAMYLCATSRAPPGYTNEKLFFGSGTQLSVL.

The V and J genes are TRBV11-2 and TRBJ2-2; weak D call: TRBD2 (6 bases). CDR1 is SGHAT, CDR2 FQNNGV, per germline. This CDR3 spans 15 amino acids. Trimming shortened V by 5 bases and J by 4 bases, and 14 bases separated the two germline ends. For the CDR3, the DNA is TGTGCCAGCAGCCCTGGGTGGCGGGGCACCGGGGAGCTGTTTTTT. Its translation is CASSPGWRGTGELFF.

V gene TRBV29-1 combines with J gene TRBJ2-3, with TRBD2 matching 7 bases. With 3 bases clipped from V and 3 bases from J, the junction kept 6 bases outside the gene matches. Germline CDR1 reads SQVTM; CDR2 reads ANQGSEA. The CDR3 consists of 14 residues. The CDR3 reads CSVDAAGETDTQYF. In DNA, the CDR3 is TGCAGCGTTGACGCGGCGGGGGAGACAGATACGCAGTATTTT.

The V and J genes are TRBV11-2 and TRBJ2-2, with a possible D match to TRBD1 (6 bases). V lost 5 bases and J 6 bases, leaving 16 bases between the germline ends. Germline V gene lookup returns CDR1 SGHAT and CDR2 FQNNGV. There are 15 residues in the CDR3. The chain's CDR3 is CASSRAGRGAGELFF. The CDR3, as DNA: TGTGCCAGCAGCCGGGCTGGCAGGGGTGCCGGGGAGCTGTTTTTT.

V and J are TRBV5-1 and TRBJ2-1, with 7 nucleotides matching TRBD1. V lost 0 bases, J lost 9 bases, and 15 bases stayed unmatched. This CDR3 contains 17 residues. Germline-derived CDR1 and CDR2 are SGHRS and YFSETQ. CDR3 in DNA: TGCGCCAGCAGCTTGGGCGGTGACAGGGTAAGATTTGGTGAGCAGTTCTTC. Amino acid sequence: CASSLGGDRVRFGEQFF.

The chain couples TRBV25-1 to TRBJ1-2; the D gene is possibly TRBD1 (5 bases). CDR1 is MGHDK, CDR2 SYGVNS, per germline. With 10 bases removed from V and 5 bases from J, the gap between germline ends came to 14 bases. This CDR3 has 12 residues. The CDR3 nucleotides read TGTGCCACAAATGGGGGGTTTTATGGCTACACCTTC. This encodes CATNGGFYGYTF.